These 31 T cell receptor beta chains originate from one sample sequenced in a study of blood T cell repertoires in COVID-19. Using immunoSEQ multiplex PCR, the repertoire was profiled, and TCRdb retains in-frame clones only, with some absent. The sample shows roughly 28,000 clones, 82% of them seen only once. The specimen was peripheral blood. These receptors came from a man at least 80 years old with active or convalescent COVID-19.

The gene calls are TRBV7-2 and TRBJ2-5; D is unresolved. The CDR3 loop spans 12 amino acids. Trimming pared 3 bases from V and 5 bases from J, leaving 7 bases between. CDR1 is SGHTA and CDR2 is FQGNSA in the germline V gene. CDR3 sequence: CASSLWRETQYF. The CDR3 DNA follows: TGTGCCAGCAGCTTGTGGCGGGAGACCCAGTACTTC.

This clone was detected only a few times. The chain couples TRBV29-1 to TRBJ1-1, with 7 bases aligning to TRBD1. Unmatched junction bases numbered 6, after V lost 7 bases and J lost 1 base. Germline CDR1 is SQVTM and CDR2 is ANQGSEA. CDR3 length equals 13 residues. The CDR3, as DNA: TGCAGCGGGACCGGGACAGAGAACACTGAAGCTTTCTTT. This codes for CSGTGTENTEAFF.

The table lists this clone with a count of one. CDR3 sequence reads: CAGRQGVTEAFF. As DNA, the CDR3 is TGTGCCGGTAGACAGGGGGTCACTGAAGCTTTCTTT. V is TRBV2 and J is TRBJ1-1; the match to TRBD1 covers 9 bases. The CDR3 totals 12 residues. Germline assignment: CDR1 SNHLY and CDR2 FYNNEI. V shed 11 bases and J 4 bases; nucleotides not matched to a gene: 5.

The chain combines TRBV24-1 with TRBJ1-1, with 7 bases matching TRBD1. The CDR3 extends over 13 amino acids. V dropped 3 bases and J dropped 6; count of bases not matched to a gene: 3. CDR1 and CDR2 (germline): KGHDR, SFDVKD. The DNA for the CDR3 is TGTGCCACCAGTGATCCCGACAGGGCTGAAGCTTTCTTT. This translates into CATSDPDRAEAFF.

In DNA, the CDR3 is TGTGCCAGCAGCCAGCTGAGGGAGGGATGGAGTCCAGATACGCAGTATTTT. Translated: CASSQLREGWSPDTQYF. The V call is TRBV9, the J call TRBJ2-3, with 7 nucleotides matching TRBD2. J lost 4 bases, V lost 4 bases, and 15 bases had no gene match. CDR3 length equals 17 residues. Germline CDR1 is SGDLS and CDR2 is YYNGEE.

The CDR3 spells CASSPTQSGTGGETQYF. For the CDR3, the DNA is TGTGCCAGCTCACCTACTCAATCCGGGACAGGGGGGGAGACCCAGTACTTC. This chain links TRBV18 with TRBJ2-5, with 11 bases matching TRBD1. The CDR3 extends over 17 amino acids. Per germline, CDR1 KGHSH and CDR2 LQKENI. J lost 5 bases, V lost 3 bases, and 11 bases had no gene match. The full variable domain, its missing parts supplied by reference TRBV18 and TRBJ2-5, is NAGVMQNPRHLVRRRGQEARLRCSPMKGHSHVYWYRQLPEEGLKFMVYLQKENIIDESGMPKERFSAEFPKEGPSILRIQQVVRGDSAAYFCASSPTQSGTGGETQYFGPGTRLLVL.

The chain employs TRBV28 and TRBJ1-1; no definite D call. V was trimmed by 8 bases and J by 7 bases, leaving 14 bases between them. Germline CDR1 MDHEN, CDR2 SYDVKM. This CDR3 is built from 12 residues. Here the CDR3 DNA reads TGTGCCAGCGTCGAAATAGGGAGTGAAGCTTTCTTT. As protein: CASVEIGSEAFF.

DNA for the CDR3: TGTGCCAGCTCACCACGTCAGGGGGATGAAAAACTGTTTTTT. This codes for CASSPRQGDEKLFF. The genes are TRBV18 and TRBJ1-4, with 7 bases fitting TRBD1. The CDR3 has 14 amino acids. CDR1 KGHSH and CDR2 LQKENI come from the germline V gene. The trim removed 1 base at V and 6 bases at J, leaving 2 bases unmatched.

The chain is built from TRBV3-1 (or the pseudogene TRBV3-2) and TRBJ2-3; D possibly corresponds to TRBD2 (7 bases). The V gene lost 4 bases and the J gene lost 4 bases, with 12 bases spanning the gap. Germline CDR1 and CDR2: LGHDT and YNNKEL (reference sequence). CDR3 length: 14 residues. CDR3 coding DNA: TGTGCCAGCAGCCCTCGAGGGGGGGCAGATACGCAGTATTTT. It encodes CASSPRGGADTQYF.

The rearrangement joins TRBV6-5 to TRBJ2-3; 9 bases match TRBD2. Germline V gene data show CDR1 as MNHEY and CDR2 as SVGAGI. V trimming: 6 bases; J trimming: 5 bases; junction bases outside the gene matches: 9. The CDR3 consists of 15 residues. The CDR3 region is CASRISGGREDTQYF. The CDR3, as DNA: TGTGCCAGCAGAATTAGCGGGGGACGGGAAGATACGCAGTATTTT.

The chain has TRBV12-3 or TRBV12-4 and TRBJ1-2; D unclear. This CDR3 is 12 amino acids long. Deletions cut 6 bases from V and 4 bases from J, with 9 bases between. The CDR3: CASSLGIYGYTF. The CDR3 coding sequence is TGTGCCAGCAGCCTCGGGATCTATGGCTACACCTTC.

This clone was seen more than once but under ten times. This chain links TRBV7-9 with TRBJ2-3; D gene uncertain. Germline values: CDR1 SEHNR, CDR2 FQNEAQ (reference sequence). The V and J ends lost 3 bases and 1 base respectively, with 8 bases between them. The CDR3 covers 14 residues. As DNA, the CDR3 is TGTGCCAGCAGCTTTGGAGCCGGCACAGATACGCAGTATTTT. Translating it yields CASSFGAGTDTQYF.

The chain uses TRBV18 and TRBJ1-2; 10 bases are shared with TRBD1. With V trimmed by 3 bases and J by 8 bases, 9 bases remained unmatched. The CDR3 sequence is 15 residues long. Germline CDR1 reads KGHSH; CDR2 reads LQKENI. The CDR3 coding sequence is TGTGCCAGCTCACCTTCGGGACAGGGGACGAGAGGCTACACCTTC. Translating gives CASSPSGQGTRGYTF.

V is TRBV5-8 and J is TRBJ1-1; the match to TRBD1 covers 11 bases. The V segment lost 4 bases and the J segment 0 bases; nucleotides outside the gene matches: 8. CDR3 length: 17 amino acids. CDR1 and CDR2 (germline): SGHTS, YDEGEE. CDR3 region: CASSPRTGGSLNTEAFF. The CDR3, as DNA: TGTGCCAGCAGCCCACGGACAGGGGGCTCCCTGAACACTGAAGCTTTCTTT. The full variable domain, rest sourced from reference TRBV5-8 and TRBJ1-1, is EAGVTQSPTHLIKTRGQQATLRCSPISGHTSVYWYQQALGLGLQFLLWYDEGEERNRGNFPPRFSGRQFPNYSSELNVNALELEDSALYLCASSPRTGGSLNTEAFFGQGTRLTVV.

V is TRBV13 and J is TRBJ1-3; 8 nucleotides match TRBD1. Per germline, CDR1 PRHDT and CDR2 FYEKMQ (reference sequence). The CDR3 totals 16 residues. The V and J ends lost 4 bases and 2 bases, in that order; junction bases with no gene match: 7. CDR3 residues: CASSSTGAEAGNTIYF. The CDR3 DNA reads TGTGCCAGCAGCTCGACAGGGGCAGAGGCTGGAAACACCATATATTTT.

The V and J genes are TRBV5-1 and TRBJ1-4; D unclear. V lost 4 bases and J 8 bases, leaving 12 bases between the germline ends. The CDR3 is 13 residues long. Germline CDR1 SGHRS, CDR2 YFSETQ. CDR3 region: CASSTELREKLFF. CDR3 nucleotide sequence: TGCGCCAGCAGCACCGAACTCCGAGAAAAACTGTTTTTT.

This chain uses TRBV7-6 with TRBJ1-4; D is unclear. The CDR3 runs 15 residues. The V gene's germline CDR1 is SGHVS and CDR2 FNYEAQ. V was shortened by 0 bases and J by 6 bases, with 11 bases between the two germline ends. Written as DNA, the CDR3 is TGTGCCAGCAGCTTAGCTGCGGGTGTCCATGAAAAACTGTTTTTT. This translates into CASSLAAGVHEKLFF. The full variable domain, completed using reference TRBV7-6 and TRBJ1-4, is GAGVSQSPRYKVTKRGQDVALRCDPISGHVSLYWYRQALGQGPEFLTYFNYEAQQDKSGLPNDRFSAERPEGSISTLTIQRTEQRDSAMYRCASSLAAGVHEKLFFGSGTQLSVL.

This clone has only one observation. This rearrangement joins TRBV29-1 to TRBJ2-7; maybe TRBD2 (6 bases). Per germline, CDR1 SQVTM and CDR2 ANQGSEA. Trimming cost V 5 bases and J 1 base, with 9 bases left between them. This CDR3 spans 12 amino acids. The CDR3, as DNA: TGCAGCGTTTGGGGGGTTTCCTACGAGCAGTACTTC. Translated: CSVWGVSYEQYF.

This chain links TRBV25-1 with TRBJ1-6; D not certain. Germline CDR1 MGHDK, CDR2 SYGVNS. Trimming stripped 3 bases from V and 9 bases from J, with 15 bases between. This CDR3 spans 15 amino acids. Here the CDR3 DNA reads TGTGCCAGCAGTGATCGTAATGTCGGGATTTCACCCCTCCACTTT. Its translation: CASSDRNVGISPLHF.

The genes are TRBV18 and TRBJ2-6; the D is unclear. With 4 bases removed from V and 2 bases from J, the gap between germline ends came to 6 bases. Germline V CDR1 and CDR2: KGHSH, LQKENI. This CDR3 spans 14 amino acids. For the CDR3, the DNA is TGTGCCAGCTCACGGGCGCCTGGGGCCAACGTCCTGACTTTC. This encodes CASSRAPGANVLTF.

CDR3 sequence: CASSLSGGADQPQHF. The CDR3 nucleotides are TGTGCCAGCAGCTTGTCAGGGGGCGCCGATCAGCCCCAGCATTTT. The chain links TRBV5-8 to TRBJ1-5, with TRBD1 matching over 8 bases. The CDR3 is 15 residues long. After removal of 1 base from V and 5 bases from J, the junction contained 5 bases not matched to a gene. CDR1 is SGHTS, CDR2 YDEGEE, per germline.

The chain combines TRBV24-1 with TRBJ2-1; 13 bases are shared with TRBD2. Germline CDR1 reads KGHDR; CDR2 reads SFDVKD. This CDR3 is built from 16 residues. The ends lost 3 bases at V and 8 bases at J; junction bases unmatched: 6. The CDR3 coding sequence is TGTGCCACCAGTGATGCCGGACTAGCGGGAGCGCATGAGCAGTTCTTC. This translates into CATSDAGLAGAHEQFF.

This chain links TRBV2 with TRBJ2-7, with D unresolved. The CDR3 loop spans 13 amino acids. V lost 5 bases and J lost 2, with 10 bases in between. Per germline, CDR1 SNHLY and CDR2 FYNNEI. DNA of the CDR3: TGTGCCAGCAGTCTCCCGGTAGCCTACGAGCAGTACTTC. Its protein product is CASSLPVAYEQYF.

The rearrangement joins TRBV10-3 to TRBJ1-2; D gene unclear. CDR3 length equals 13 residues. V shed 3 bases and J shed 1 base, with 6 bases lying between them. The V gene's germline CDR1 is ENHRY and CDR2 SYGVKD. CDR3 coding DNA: TGTGCCATCAGTGATCAGTATAACTATGGCTACACCTTC. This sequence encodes CAISDQYNYGYTF.

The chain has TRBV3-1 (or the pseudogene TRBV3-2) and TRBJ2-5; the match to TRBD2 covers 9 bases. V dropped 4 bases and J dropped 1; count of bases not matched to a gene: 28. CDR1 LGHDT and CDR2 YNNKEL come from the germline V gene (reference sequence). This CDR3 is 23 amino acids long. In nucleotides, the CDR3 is TGTGCCAGCAGCCCACTTTTGCGGGAGGGCCTGCGCCACCCCCGTCGAATCCAAGAGACCCAGTACTTC. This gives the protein CASSPLLREGLRHPRRIQETQYF.

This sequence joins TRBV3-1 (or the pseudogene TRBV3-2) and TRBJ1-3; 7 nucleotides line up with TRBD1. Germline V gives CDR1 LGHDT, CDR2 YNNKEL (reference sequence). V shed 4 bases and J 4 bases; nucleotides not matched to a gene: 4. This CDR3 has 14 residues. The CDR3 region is CASSPGTVGNTIYF. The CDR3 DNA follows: TGTGCCAGCAGCCCAGGGACAGTCGGAAACACCATATATTTT.

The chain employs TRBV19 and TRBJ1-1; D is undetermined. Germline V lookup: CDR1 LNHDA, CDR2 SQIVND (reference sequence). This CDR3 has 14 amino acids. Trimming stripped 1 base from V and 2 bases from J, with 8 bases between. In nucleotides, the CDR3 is TGTGCCAGTAGTATAGTGGCAGGTAACACTGAAGCTTTCTTT. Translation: CASSIVAGNTEAFF.

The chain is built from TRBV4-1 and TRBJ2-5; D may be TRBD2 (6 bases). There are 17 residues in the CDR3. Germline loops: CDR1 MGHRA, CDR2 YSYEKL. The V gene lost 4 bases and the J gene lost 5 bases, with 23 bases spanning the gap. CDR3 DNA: TGCGCCAGCAGCCGCCTATCGGTCCCGGGACTGGGCGAGACCCAGTACTTC. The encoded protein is CASSRLSVPGLGETQYF.

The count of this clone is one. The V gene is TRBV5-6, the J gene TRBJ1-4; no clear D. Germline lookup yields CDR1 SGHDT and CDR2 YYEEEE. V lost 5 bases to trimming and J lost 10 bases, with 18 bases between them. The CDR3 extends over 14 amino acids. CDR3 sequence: CASSTRYGLGKLFF. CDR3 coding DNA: TGTGCCAGCAGTACTAGGTATGGGTTGGGAAAACTGTTTTTT.

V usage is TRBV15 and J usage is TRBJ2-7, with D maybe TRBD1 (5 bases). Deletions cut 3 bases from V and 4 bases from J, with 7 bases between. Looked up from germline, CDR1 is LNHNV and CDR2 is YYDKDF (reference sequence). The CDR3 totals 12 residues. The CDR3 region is CATSSQGYEQYF. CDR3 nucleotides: TGTGCCACCAGCAGTCAGGGTTACGAGCAGTACTTC.

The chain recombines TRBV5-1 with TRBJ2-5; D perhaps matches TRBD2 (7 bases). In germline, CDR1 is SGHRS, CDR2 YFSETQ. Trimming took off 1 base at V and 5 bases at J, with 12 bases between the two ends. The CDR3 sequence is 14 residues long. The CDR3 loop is CASSLSGRGETQYF. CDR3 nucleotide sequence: TGCGCCAGCAGCTTGTCAGGGAGGGGGGAGACCCAGTACTTC. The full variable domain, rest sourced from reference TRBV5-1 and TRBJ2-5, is KAGVTQTPRYLIKTRGQQVTLSCSPISGHRSVSWYQQTPGQGLQFLFEYFSETQRNKGNFPGRFSGRQFSNSRSEMNVSTLELGDSALYLCASSLSGRGETQYFGPGTRLLVL.